The clone carrying this T cell receptor (beta chain) has more than one count but fewer than ten. Its antigen is not known. Production of TCR cDNA was by 5'RACE template switching, which also added a universal primer site and UMIs. One entry per CDR3 protein, called by TCRdb with MiXCR from the 5' RACE reads. The sample shows hundreds of thousands of distinct CDR3 sequences, 7.5% to 9% of them seen only once. The data are from a study of T cells after yellow fever vaccination. Study details: SMART-Seq v4 Ultra Low Input prepared libraries from low-cell fractions. Study-level points and caveats: Reappearance after the booster was observed for most primary-vaccination clones (roughly 97% CD4, about 85% CD8).

There are 16 residues in the CDR3. The J segment lost 0 bases and the V segment lost 1 base, leaving 3 bases of the junction unmatched. CDR1 LGHNA and CDR2 YSLEER come from the germline V gene. V gene TRBV4-3 combines with J gene TRBJ1-2, with 9 positions matching TRBD1. This TCR was sampled from a man in his late teens or twenties who received the YFV17D yellow fever vaccine. The sequencing here drew on CD4+ T cells sorted from PBMCs, taken 5 days after the yellow fever booster vaccination. This chain's CDR3 is CASSQAGTGSNYGYTF. The CDR3 bases are TGCGCCAGCAGCCAAGCAGGGACAGGGTCTAACTATGGCTACACCTTC.